Sequencing of this T cell receptor beta chain was carried out in a study of T cell changes during pregnancy in multiple sclerosis. CDR1 is SNHLY and CDR2 is FYNNEI in the germline V gene. The CDR3 totals 14 residues. After removal of 6 bases from V and 4 bases from J, the junction contained 4 bases not matched to a gene. The method was immunoSEQ multiplex PCR; TCRdb's version includes in-frame clones alone and lacks a portion of them. The sample yields 16,000 or so clones, roughly 96% seen once. The material was peripheral blood, obtained in the third trimester of pregnancy. The chain links TRBV2 to TRBJ1-5; 9 bases match TRBD1. The receptor was isolated from a female donor with multiple sclerosis, enrolled in a pregnancy study. CDR3 coding DNA: TGTGCCAGCAGCGGACAGGGGTGGAATCAGCCCCAGCATTTT. Amino acid sequence: CASSGQGWNQPQHF.